Listed below are T cell receptor beta chains from one sample, sequenced in a study of cytotoxic CD8 clonotypes in ibrutinib-treated CLL. Clones were read by immunoSEQ multiplex PCR, and TCRdb kept only the in-frame ones, dropping some. The profile shows 30,000 to 40,000 clones, under 80% of them singletons. The sample in question was PBMCs, obtained at disease progression, from a patient treated with ibrutinib. These receptors came from a human donor with chronic lymphocytic leukemia. Both conserved end residues are part of each CDR3. The D gene is left open where the match is weak. A clone size is listed for some rows: how often the clone was seen (once, few, many), or a class if it is expanded.

D: -; V: TRBV4-1; J: TRBJ1-2; size: few; DNA: TGCGCCAGCAGCCAGCCGTCGCGGGGGACTAACTATGGCTACACCTTC; CDR3: CASSQPSRGTNYGYTF
D: TRBD1; V: TRBV30; J: TRBJ1-2; size: few; DNA: TGTGCCTGGAACAAGGGCGACAGGGGAAGTTATGGCTACACCTTC; CDR3: CAWNKGDRGSYGYTF
D: -; V: TRBV2; J: TRBJ2-1; size: -; DNA: TGTGCCAGCAGTGCAGGGGCCCAACAATGGGGGCAGTTCTTC; CDR3: CASSAGAQQWGQFF
D: -; V: TRBV6-4; J: TRBJ2-7; size: few; DNA: TGTGCCAGCAGCCCCGGGACTCACTCCACCGAGCAGTACTTC; CDR3: CASSPGTHSTEQYF
D: -; V: TRBV5-1; J: TRBJ1-1; size: -; DNA: TGCGCCAGCAAATCGGACCCGAACACTGAAGCTTTCTTT; CDR3: CASKSDPNTEAFF
D: TRBD1; V: TRBV19; J: TRBJ2-7; size: -; DNA: TGTGCCAGTAGGGCGGGACAGGGAACCTACGAGCAGTACTTC; CDR3: CASRAGQGTYEQYF
D: TRBD1; V: TRBV5-1; J: TRBJ1-6; size: -; DNA: TGCGCCAGCAGCTTGCAGGGGGCGGAATCACCCCTCCACTTT; CDR3: CASSLQGAESPLHF
D: -; V: TRBV5-1; J: TRBJ2-1; size: -; DNA: TGCGCCAGCAGCGTAGGACTGACCAATGAGCAGTTCTTC; CDR3: CASSVGLTNEQFF
D: -; V: TRBV6-6; J: TRBJ1-5; size: -; DNA: TGTGCCAGCAGTTACGGCGCTCTCCAGCCCCAGCATTTT; CDR3: CASSYGALQPQHF
D: TRBD1; V: TRBV7-6; J: TRBJ1-1; size: -; DNA: TGTGCCAGCAGCCCCCAACAGGGGATTACGAACACTGAAGCTTTCTTT; CDR3: CASSPQQGITNTEAFF
D: -; V: TRBV7-3; J: TRBJ2-1; size: -; DNA: TGTGCCAGCAGCTTAAGAGGGGATGCCGGGTCTTACAATGAGCAGTTCTTC; CDR3: CASSLRGDAGSYNEQFF
D: -; V: TRBV6-5; J: TRBJ1-5; size: -; DNA: TGTGCCAGCAGTTCATTGACAGGCAATCACGGGCAGCCCCAGCATTTT; CDR3: CASSSLTGNHGQPQHF
D: -; V: TRBV30; J: TRBJ1-2; size: -; DNA: TGTGCCTGGAGTGAAGGCACCGACCATGGCTACACCTTC; CDR3: CAWSEGTDHGYTF
D: TRBD2; V: TRBV2; J: TRBJ2-3; size: -; DNA: TGTGCCACACAAAGCGGGAGGGCCACAGATACGCAGTATTTT; CDR3: CATQSGRATDTQYF
D: -; V: TRBV25-1; J: TRBJ2-5; size: -; DNA: TGTGCCAGCAGTGAGGCCAGGGGGGCTGGGGAGACCCAGTACTTC; CDR3: CASSEARGAGETQYF
D: TRBD1; V: TRBV6-5; J: TRBJ1-2; size: few; DNA: TGTGCCAGCAGTTACTCAAACAGGGGAAGCTACACCTTC; CDR3: CASSYSNRGSYTF
D: -; V: TRBV27; J: TRBJ1-2; size: -; DNA: TGTGCCAGCAGTTGGGGTGCCCGCCATGGCTATGGCTACACCTTC; CDR3: CASSWGARHGYGYTF
D: -; V: TRBV29-1; J: TRBJ2-3; size: once; DNA: TGCAGCGTTGAAGATACGGCGAGAGATACGCAGTATTTT; CDR3: CSVEDTARDTQYF
D: -; V: TRBV10-1; J: TRBJ2-3; size: -; DNA: TGCGCCAGCAGTGAGCAAGATACGCAGTATTTT; CDR3: CASSEQDTQYF
D: -; V: TRBV7-3; J: TRBJ1-1; size: -; DNA: TGTGCCAGCAGCCCCCTAGGGGGGATGAACACTGAAGCTTTCTTT; CDR3: CASSPLGGMNTEAFF
D: -; V: TRBV6-1; J: TRBJ1-5; size: -; DNA: TGTGCCAGCAGTGAACTGCAGGGGCAGCCCCAGCATTTT; CDR3: CASSELQGQPQHF
D: TRBD1; V: TRBV28; J: TRBJ2-5; size: -; DNA: TGTGCCAGCTCTCAGGACAGGGGCGGTCGGGAGACCCAGTACTTC; CDR3: CASSQDRGGRETQYF
D: TRBD1; V: TRBV18; J: TRBJ2-5; size: -; DNA: TGTGCCAGCTCACTAAACCGGGACAGGGGGCGCGGAGGGACCCAGTACTTC; CDR3: CASSLNRDRGRGGTQYF
D: -; V: TRBV16; J: TRBJ1-1; size: -; DNA: TGTGCCAGCAGCCTACGGCAGGGGCTAAACACTGAAGCTTTCTTT; CDR3: CASSLRQGLNTEAFF
D: -; V: TRBV30; J: TRBJ2-3; size: -; DNA: TGTGCCTGGATGGAGACGGGGGGCACAGATACGCAGTATTTT; CDR3: CAWMETGGTDTQYF
D: -; V: TRBV5-1; J: TRBJ2-3; size: -; DNA: TGCGCCAGCAGCCCGGCGACTACAAGGGCAGATACGCAGTATTTT; CDR3: CASSPATTRADTQYF
D: -; V: TRBV7-9; J: TRBJ2-3; size: -; DNA: TGTGCCAGCAGCCCTCCGACAGACTCTAGCACAGATACGCAGTATTTT; CDR3: CASSPPTDSSTDTQYF
D: TRBD2; V: TRBV10-3; J: TRBJ2-7; size: -; DNA: TGTGCCATCAGGGGACTAGCGGGGTCCTACGAGCAGTACTTC; CDR3: CAIRGLAGSYEQYF
D: TRBD1; V: TRBV10-3; J: TRBJ1-2; size: few; DNA: TGTGCCGCCGGGACAGGGGATAACTATGGCTACACCTTC; CDR3: CAAGTGDNYGYTF
D: -; V: TRBV19; J: TRBJ2-5; size: -; DNA: TGTGCCAGCAGTGTAGGGGAGACCCAGTACTTC; CDR3: CASSVGETQYF
D: -; V: TRBV19; J: TRBJ1-1; size: -; DNA: TGTGCCAGTAAGGGGCAGATGAACACTGAAGCTTTCTTT; CDR3: CASKGQMNTEAFF
D: -; V: TRBV28; J: TRBJ1-2; size: -; DNA: TGTGCCAGCAGTTTATTCGGACAGAACTATGGCTACACCTTC; CDR3: CASSLFGQNYGYTF
D: -; V: TRBV7-6; J: TRBJ2-5; size: -; DNA: TGTGCCAGCAGCACCCGACCGGGCTCAGAGACCCAGTACTTC; CDR3: CASSTRPGSETQYF
D: -; V: TRBV27; J: TRBJ2-4; size: few; DNA: TGTGCCAGCAGAATGGGGGCCCGGACGGAAAACATTCAGTACTTC; CDR3: CASRMGARTENIQYF
D: -; V: TRBV6-5; J: TRBJ1-5; size: few; DNA: TGTGCCAGCAGACCGGTGACCAGCAATCAGCCCCAGCATTTT; CDR3: CASRPVTSNQPQHF
D: -; V: TRBV19; J: TRBJ1-1; size: -; DNA: TGTGCCAGTAGTTCCCTGGGGGCTTTCACTGAAGCTTTCTTT; CDR3: CASSSLGAFTEAFF
D: -; V: TRBV10-1; J: TRBJ2-7; size: -; DNA: TGCGCCAGCGGCTCAGGGGACTCCTACGAGCAGTACTTC; CDR3: CASGSGDSYEQYF
D: TRBD2; V: TRBV10-3; J: TRBJ2-3; size: -; DNA: TGTGCCATCAGTATAGCGGGGATGGAGGGAGATACGCAGTATTTT; CDR3: CAISIAGMEGDTQYF
D: -; V: TRBV10-3; J: TRBJ2-5; size: -; DNA: TGTGCCATCAGTGAGGGCCGGGACCCCCGGCCCCAAGAGACCCAGTACTTC; CDR3: CAISEGRDPRPQETQYF
D: -; V: TRBV6-5; J: TRBJ1-1; size: -; DNA: TGTGCCAGCAGTCCCGACGGGGATGAAGCTTTCTTT; CDR3: CASSPDGDEAFF
D: -; V: TRBV9; J: TRBJ1-5; size: -; DNA: TGTGCCAGCAGCGCGGGACCTAATCAGCCCCAGCATTTT; CDR3: CASSAGPNQPQHF
D: -; V: TRBV7-2; J: TRBJ2-1; size: -; DNA: TGTGCCAGCAGCTTTGAACGGTCCAATGAGCAGTTCTTC; CDR3: CASSFERSNEQFF
D: -; V: TRBV6-5; J: TRBJ2-1; size: -; DNA: TGTGCCACGACTACAGGGAACAATGAGCAGTTCTTC; CDR3: CATTTGNNEQFF
D: -; V: TRBV6-5; J: TRBJ2-2; size: medium-sized; DNA: TGTGCCAGCAGTGATAGGGACACCGGGGAGCTGTTTTTT; CDR3: CASSDRDTGELFF
D: -; V: TRBV15; J: TRBJ2-7; size: -; DNA: TGTGCCACCAGCAGAGATCAGGTACGATGGAACGAGCAGTACTTC; CDR3: CATSRDQVRWNEQYF
D: -; V: TRBV29-1; J: TRBJ1-1; size: -; DNA: TGCAGCGTTGCAGACACTGAAGCTTTCTTT; CDR3: CSVADTEAFF
D: TRBD2; V: TRBV5-4; J: TRBJ2-3; size: -; DNA: TGTGCCAGCAGTAATGGGGGGATAGCGGGAGCGGTCACAGATACGCAGTATTTT; CDR3: CASSNGGIAGAVTDTQYF
D: -; V: TRBV6-5; J: TRBJ2-5; size: -; DNA: TGTGCCAGCAGCTCCCTGTCAGCACAAGAGACCCAGTACTTC; CDR3: CASSSLSAQETQYF
D: -; V: TRBV6-5; J: TRBJ2-3; size: few; DNA: TGTGCCAGCAGTTACGCACGCCTAAGGACGCAGTATTTT; CDR3: CASSYARLRTQYF
D: TRBD2; V: TRBV7-9; J: TRBJ2-7; size: few; DNA: TGTGCCAGCAGGACTAGCGGGAGGTCCGAGCAGTACTTC; CDR3: CASRTSGRSEQYF
D: -; V: TRBV11-2; J: TRBJ2-2; size: -; DNA: TGTGCCAGCAGCTTACGGGTCGCGAACACCGGGGAGCTGTTTTTT; CDR3: CASSLRVANTGELFF